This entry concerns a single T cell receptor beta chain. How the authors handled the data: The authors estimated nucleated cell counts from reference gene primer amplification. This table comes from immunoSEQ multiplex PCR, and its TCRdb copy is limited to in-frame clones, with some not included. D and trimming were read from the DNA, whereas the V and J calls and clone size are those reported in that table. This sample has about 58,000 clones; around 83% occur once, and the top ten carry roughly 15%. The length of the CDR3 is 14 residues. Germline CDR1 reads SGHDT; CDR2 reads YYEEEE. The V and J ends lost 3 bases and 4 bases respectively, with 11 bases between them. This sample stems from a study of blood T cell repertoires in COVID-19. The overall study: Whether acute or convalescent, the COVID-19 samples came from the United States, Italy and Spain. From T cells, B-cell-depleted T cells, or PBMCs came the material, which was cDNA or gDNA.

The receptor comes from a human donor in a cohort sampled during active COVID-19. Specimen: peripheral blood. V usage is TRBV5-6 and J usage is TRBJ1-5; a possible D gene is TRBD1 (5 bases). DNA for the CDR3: TGTGCCAGCAGCTGGTGGGGGGGAAATCAGCCCCAGCATTTT. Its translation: CASSWWGGNQPQHF.